A single sample gave rise to the 4 T cell receptor beta chains below, sequenced in a study of T cells after yellow fever vaccination. TCRdb reprocessed the 5' RACE reads with MiXCR, giving one entry per CDR3 protein. Of over 150,000 distinct CDR3 sequences listed, approximately 6% are singletons. This sample comprised CD4+ T cells sorted from PBMCs, obtained on the day of the first yellow fever vaccination. The receptors stem from a man between 18 and 35 years old who received the YFV17D yellow fever vaccine.

This clonotype was detected many times. V gene TRBV5-1 combines with J gene TRBJ2-5; the D is unclear. CDR3 length: 15 residues. The germline V and J ends were trimmed by 1 base and 0 bases, with 10 bases remaining between them. Germline CDR1 SGHRS, CDR2 YFSETQ. Here the CDR3 DNA reads TGCGCCAGCAGCTTGTTCACACCTAACCAAGAGACCCAGTACTTC. Translating gives CASSLFTPNQETQYF.

With respect to this clonotype: Since a much larger clone is just one base distant, this may be a read error. The V and J genes are TRBV5-1 and TRBJ2-7; no clear D. Germline lookup yields CDR1 SGHRS and CDR2 YFSETQ. The CDR3 is 15 amino acids. The CDR3 protein is CASGLGTAVGYEQYF. DNA for the CDR3: TGCGCCAGCGGCTTGGGCACCGCGGTAGGCTACGAGCAGTACTTC.

The rearrangement joins TRBV27 to TRBJ1-4; 8 nucleotides match TRBD1. From germline, CDR1 is MNHEY and CDR2 SMNVEV (reference sequence). The CDR3 has 15 residues. V was clipped by 6 bases and J by 6 bases; unmatched bases: 9. In DNA form, the CDR3 reads TGTGCCAGCAGGACAAGGACAGGGTTTCATGAAAAACTGTTTTTT. It encodes CASRTRTGFHEKLFF.

This clonotype was detected a few times. The chain uses TRBV7-9 and TRBJ1-2; 7 bases map to TRBD1. The J segment lost 1 base and the V segment lost 6 bases, leaving 8 bases of the junction unmatched. The CDR3 consists of 15 residues. CDR1 and CDR2 from the germline V gene are SEHNR and FQNEAQ (reference sequence). CDR3 nucleotide sequence: TGTGCCAGCAGTGAGAACAGGGGTTTTAACTATGGCTACACCTTC. Amino acids: CASSENRGFNYGYTF.